This T cell receptor beta chain appears in the sequencing data of a study of blood T cell repertoires in COVID-19. With 4 bases clipped from V and 4 bases from J, the junction kept 5 bases outside the gene matches. The CDR3 contains 14 residues. Germline V gene lookup returns CDR1 SGDLS and CDR2 YYNGEE. TCRdb's copy holds only in-frame clones and misses some; the assay was immunoSEQ multiplex PCR. The sample includes about 190,000 clones, approximately 79% of them seen just once. The TCR originated in a man aged 55 to 70 with active or convalescent COVID-19. The V and J genes are TRBV9 and TRBJ1-3; 7 bases line up with TRBD1. The sequenced sample was peripheral blood. The chain's CDR3 is CASSIQGSGNTIYF. In DNA form, the CDR3 reads TGTGCCAGCAGCATACAGGGGTCCGGAAACACCATATATTTT.